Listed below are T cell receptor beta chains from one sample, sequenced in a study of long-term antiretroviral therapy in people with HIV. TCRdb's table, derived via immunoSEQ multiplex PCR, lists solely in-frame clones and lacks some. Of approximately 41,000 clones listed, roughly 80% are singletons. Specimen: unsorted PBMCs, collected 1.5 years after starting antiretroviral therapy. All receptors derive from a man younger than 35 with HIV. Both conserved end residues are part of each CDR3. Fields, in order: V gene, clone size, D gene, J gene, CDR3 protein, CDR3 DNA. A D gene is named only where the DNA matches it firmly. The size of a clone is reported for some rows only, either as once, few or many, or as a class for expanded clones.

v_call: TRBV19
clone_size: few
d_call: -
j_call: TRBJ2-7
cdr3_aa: CASSPKTGNSYEQYF
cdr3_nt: TGTGCCAGTAGTCCAAAGACAGGAAACTCCTACGAGCAGTACTTC

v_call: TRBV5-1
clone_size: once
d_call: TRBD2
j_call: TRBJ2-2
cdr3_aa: CASSLRLAGGPDTGELFF
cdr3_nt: TGCGCCAGCAGCTTACGACTAGCGGGAGGGCCCGACACCGGGGAGCTGTTTTTT

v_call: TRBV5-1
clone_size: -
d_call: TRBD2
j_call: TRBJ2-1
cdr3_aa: CASSRLPSGSKREQFF
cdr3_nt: TGCGCCAGCAGCCGCCTCCCTAGCGGGAGTAAACGGGAGCAGTTCTTC

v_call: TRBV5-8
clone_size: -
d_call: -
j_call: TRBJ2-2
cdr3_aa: CASHRPGELFF
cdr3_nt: TGTGCCAGCCATCGCCCGGGGGAGCTGTTTTTT

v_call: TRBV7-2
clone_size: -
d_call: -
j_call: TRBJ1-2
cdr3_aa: CASTHRGEANYGYTF
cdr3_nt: TGTGCCAGCACTCACCGGGGGGAAGCTAACTATGGCTACACCTTC

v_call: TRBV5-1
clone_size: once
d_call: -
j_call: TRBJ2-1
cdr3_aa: CASRTGRAFF
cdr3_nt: TGCGCCAGCAGGACAGGCCGGGCGTTCTTC

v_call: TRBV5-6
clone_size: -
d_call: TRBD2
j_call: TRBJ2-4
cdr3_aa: CASSLSSGLNIQYF
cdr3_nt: TGTGCCAGCAGCTTGTCTAGCGGGTTAAACATTCAGTACTTC

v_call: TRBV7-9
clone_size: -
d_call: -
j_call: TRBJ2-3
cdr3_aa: CASSLTGGLDTQYF
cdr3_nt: TGTGCCAGCAGCTTAACAGGCGGGCTAGATACGCAGTATTTT

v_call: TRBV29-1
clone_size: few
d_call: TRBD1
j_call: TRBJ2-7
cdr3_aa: CSAWGQTFYEQYF
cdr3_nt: TGCAGCGCGTGGGGACAGACCTTCTACGAGCAGTACTTC

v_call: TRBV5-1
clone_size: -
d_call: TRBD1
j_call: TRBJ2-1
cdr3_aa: CASSLVGSGGSPGDFF
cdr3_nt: TGCGCCAGCAGCTTGGTAGGGTCAGGGGGCTCTCCCGGGGACTTCTTC

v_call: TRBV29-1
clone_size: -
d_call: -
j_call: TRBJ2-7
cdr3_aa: CSVGDGYEQYF
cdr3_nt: TGCAGCGTTGGCGACGGGTACGAGCAGTACTTC

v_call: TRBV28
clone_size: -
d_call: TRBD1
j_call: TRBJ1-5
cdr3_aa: CASSPRQGAGKQPQHF
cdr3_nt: TGTGCCAGCAGTCCCCGACAGGGGGCAGGAAAACAGCCCCAGCATTTT

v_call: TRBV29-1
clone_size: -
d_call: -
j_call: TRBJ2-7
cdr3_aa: CSVDNSYEQYF
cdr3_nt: TGCAGCGTTGACAACTCCTACGAGCAGTACTTC

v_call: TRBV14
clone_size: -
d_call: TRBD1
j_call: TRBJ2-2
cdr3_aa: CASSRRDRAVSAGELFF
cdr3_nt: TGTGCCAGCAGCCGCCGGGACAGGGCCGTTTCGGCCGGGGAGCTGTTTTTT

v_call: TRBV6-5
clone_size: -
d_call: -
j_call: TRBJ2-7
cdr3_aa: CASSSKHHSYEQYF
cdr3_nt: TGTGCCAGCAGTTCTAAGCACCACTCCTACGAGCAGTACTTC

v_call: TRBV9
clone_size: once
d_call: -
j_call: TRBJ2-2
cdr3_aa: CATPRGAGELFF
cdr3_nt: TGTGCCACCCCCAGGGGCGCCGGGGAGCTGTTTTTT

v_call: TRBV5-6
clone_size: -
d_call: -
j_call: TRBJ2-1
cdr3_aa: CASSLPVFSYNEQFF
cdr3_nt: TGTGCCAGCAGTTTGCCCGTGTTCTCCTACAATGAGCAGTTCTTC

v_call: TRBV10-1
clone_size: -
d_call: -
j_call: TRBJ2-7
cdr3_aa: CASSESLVGQYF
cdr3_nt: TGCGCCAGCAGTGAGTCCCTAGTTGGGCAGTACTTC

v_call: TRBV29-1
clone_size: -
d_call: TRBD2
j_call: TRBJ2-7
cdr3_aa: CSAGLAGSYEQYF
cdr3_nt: TGCAGCGCTGGACTAGCGGGATCCTACGAGCAGTACTTC

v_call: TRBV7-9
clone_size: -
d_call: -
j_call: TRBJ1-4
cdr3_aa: CASSQGRESEKLFF
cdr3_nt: TGTGCCAGCAGCCAGGGACGGGAGTCCGAAAAACTGTTTTTT

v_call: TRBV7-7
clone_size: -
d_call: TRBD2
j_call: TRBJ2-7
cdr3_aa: CASSLRSSGPYEQYF
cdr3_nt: TGTGCCAGCAGCTTACGGTCTAGCGGCCCCTACGAGCAGTACTTC

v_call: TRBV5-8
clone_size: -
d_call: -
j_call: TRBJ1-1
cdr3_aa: CASSSTDEAFF
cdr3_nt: TGTGCCAGCAGCTCGACAGATGAAGCTTTCTTT

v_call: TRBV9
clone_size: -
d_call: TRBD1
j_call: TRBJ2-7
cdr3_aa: CASSPGDSYEQYF
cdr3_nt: TGTGCCAGCAGCCCCGGGGACAGTTACGAGCAGTACTTC

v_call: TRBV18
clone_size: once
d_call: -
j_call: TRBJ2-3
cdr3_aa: CASSWETDTQYF
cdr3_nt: TGTGCCAGCTCATGGGAAACAGATACGCAGTATTTT

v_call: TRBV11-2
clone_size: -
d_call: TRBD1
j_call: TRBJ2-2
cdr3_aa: CASRPDHTGAGELFF
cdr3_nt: TGTGCCAGCAGACCCGATCATACAGGGGCCGGGGAGCTGTTTTTT

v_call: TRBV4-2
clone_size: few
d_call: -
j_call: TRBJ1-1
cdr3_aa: CASSPWPLRRTEAFF
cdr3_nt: TGTGCCAGCAGCCCTTGGCCCCTTCGAAGGACTGAAGCTTTCTTT

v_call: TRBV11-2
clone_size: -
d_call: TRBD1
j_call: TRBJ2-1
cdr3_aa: CASSRPPTGGAYNEQFF
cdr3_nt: TGTGCCAGCAGCAGACCCCCGACAGGGGGCGCCTACAATGAGCAGTTCTTC

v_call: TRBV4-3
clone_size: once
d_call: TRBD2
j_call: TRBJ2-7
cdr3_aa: CASSQSRWGGKSQYF
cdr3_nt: TGCGCCAGCAGCCAATCTAGGTGGGGGGGAAAGTCGCAGTACTTC